This TCR beta chain derives from a study of OX40 agonist ivuxolimab in advanced cancers. Study information: Patients achieving partial responses numbered three: one hepatocellular carcinoma case and two cutaneous melanoma cases. Study-level points and caveats: Circulating CD4+ and CD8+ T cells showed clonal expansion by week 6 at 0.1 to 3.0 mg/kg. Relative to CD4+, CD8+ T cells held more expanded clones on average.

Remarks on this clone: The antigen is undetermined.

Samples of blood were obtained at baseline, on cycle 4 day 1, and on cycle 7 day 1. The CDR3 contains 19 residues. CDR1 SGHNT and CDR2 YYREEE come from the germline V gene (reference sequence). The V gene lost 0 bases and the J gene lost 0 bases, with 16 bases spanning the gap. The data were produced by immunoSEQ multiplex PCR, yet TCRdb's version contains in-frame clones alone and is incomplete. Here the sample spans tens of thousands of clones, 88% being singletons. The receptor comes from an adult with an advanced solid tumor such as melanoma, head and neck, liver or kidney cancer. This sample comprised CD4+ or CD8+ T cells sorted from blood, obtained in a trial of the OX40 agonist ivuxolimab. V gene TRBV5-4 combines with J gene TRBJ2-6; TRBD2 might be the D (6 bases). The CDR3 sequence is CASSLVGGLTSSGANVLTF. As DNA, the CDR3 is TGTGCCAGCAGCTTGGTTGGGGGACTTACATCCTCTGGGGCCAACGTCCTGACTTTC.